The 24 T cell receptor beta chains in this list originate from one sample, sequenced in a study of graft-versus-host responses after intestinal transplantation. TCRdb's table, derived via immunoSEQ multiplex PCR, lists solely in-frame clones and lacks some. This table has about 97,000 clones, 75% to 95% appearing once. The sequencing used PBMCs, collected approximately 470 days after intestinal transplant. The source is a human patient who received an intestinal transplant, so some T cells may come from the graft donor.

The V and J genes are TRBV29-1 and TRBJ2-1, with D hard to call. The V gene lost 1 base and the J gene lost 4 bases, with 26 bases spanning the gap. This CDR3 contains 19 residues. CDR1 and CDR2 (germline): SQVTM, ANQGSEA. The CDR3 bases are TGCAGCGTTGAAGCTCCGCCCGGTTTTTACTTGGGAATATACAATGAGCAGTTCTTC. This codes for CSVEAPPGFYLGIYNEQFF.

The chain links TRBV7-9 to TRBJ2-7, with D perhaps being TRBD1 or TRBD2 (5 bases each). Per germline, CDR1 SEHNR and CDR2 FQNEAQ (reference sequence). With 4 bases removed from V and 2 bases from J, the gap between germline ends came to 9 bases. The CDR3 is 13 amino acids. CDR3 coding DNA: TGTGCCAGCAGCTGGGACGCCACCTACGAGCAGTACTTC. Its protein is CASSWDATYEQYF.

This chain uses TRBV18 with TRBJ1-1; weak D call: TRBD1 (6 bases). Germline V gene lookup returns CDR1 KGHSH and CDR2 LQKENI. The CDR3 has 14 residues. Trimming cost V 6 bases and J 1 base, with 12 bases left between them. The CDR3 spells CASSPDRQNTEAFF. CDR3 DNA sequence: TGTGCCAGCTCTCCAGACAGGCAGAACACTGAAGCTTTCTTT.

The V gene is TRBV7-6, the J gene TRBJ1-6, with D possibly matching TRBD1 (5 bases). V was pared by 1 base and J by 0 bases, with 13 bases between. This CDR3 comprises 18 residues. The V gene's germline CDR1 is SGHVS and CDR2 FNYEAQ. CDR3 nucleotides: TGTGCCAGCAGCTTAGATATAGACAGTGCCTCCTATAATTCACCCCTCCACTTT. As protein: CASSLDIDSASYNSPLHF.

CDR3 in DNA: TGTGCCAGCAGCGGTAGCGGGGGGTACGAGCAGTACTTC. Translating gives CASSGSGGYEQYF. The chain couples TRBV9 to TRBJ2-5, with 10 bases identical to TRBD2. The J call may not be correct, given that the DNA end is closer to TRBJ2-7. The germline V gene has CDR1 SGDLS and CDR2 YYNGEE. CDR3 size: 13 residues.

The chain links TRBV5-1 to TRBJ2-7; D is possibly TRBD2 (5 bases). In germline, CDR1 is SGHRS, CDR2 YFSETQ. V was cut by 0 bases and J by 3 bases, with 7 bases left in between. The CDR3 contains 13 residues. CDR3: CASSLVGVYEQYF. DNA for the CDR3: TGCGCCAGCAGCTTGGTCGGGGTCTACGAGCAGTACTTC. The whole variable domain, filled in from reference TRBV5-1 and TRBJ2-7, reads KAGVTQTPRYLIKTRGQQVTLSCSPISGHRSVSWYQQTPGQGLQFLFEYFSETQRNKGNFPGRFSGRQFSNSRSEMNVSTLELGDSALYLCASSLVGVYEQYFGPGTRLTVT.

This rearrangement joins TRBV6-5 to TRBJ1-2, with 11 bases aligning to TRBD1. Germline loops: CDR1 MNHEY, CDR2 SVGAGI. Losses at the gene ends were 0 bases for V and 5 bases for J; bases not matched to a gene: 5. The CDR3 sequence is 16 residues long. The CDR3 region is CASSYSPGQGGYGYTF. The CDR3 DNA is TGTGCCAGCAGTTACTCCCCGGGACAGGGGGGGTATGGCTACACCTTC.

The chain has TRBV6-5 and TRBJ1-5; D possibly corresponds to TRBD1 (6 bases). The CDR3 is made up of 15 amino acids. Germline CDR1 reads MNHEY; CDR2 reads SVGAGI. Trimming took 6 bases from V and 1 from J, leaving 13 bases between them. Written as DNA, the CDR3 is TGTGCCAGCAGCACTGACAGGAGGAGCAATCAGCCCCAGCATTTT. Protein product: CASSTDRRSNQPQHF.

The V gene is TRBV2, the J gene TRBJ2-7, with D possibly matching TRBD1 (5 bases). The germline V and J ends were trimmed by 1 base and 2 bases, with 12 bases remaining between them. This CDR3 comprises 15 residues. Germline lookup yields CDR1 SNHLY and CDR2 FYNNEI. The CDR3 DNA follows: TGTGCCAGCAGTGAAGAGGCCAGGGTGGCCTACGAGCAGTACTTC. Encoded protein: CASSEEARVAYEQYF. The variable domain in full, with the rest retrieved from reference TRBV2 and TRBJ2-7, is EPEVTQTPSHQVTQMGQEVILRCVPISNHLYFYWYRQILGQKVEFLVSFYNNEISEKSEIFDDQFSVERPDGSNFTLKIRSTKLEDSAMYFCASSEEARVAYEQYFGPGTRLTVT.

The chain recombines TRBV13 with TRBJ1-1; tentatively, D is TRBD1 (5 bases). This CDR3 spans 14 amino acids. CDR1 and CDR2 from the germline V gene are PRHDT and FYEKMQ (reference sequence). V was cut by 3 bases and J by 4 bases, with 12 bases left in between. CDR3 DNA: TGTGCCAGCAGCTTCAGGGTTGGGGGCACTGAAGCTTTCTTT. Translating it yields CASSFRVGGTEAFF.

The CDR3 region is CASSLGQTLNSPLHF. DNA for the CDR3: TGTGCCAGCAGCTTGGGGCAGACCCTAAATTCACCCCTCCACTTT. V and J are TRBV5-4 and TRBJ1-6; D is unresolved. Trimming stripped 0 bases from V and 7 bases from J, with 11 bases between. The germline V gene has CDR1 SGHNT and CDR2 YYREEE (reference sequence). CDR3 length: 15 residues.

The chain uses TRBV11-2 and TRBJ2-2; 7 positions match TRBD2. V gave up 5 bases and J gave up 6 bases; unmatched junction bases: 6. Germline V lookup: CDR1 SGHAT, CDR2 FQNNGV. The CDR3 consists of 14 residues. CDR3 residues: CASSHGRAAGELFF. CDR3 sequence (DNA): TGTGCCAGCAGCCATGGGAGGGCGGCCGGGGAGCTGTTTTTT.

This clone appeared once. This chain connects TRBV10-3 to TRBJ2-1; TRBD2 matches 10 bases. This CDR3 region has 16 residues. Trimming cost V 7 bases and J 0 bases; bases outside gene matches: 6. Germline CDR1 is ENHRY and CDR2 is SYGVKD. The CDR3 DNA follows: TGTGCCATCACCACCATAGCGGGGGGCTCCTACAATGAGCAGTTCTTC. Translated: CAITTIAGGSYNEQFF.

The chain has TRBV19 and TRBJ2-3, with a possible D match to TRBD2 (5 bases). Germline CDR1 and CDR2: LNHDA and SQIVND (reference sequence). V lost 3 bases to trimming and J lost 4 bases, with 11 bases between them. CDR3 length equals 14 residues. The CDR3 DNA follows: TGTGCCAGTAGTATCGGTAGGAGGTCAGATACGCAGTATTTT. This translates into CASSIGRRSDTQYF.

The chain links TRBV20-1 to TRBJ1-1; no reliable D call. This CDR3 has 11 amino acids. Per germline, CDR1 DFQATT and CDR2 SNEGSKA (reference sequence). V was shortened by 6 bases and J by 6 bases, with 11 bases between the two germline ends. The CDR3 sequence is CSAEPQAEAFF. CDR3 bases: TGCAGTGCCGAACCCCAGGCTGAAGCTTTCTTT.

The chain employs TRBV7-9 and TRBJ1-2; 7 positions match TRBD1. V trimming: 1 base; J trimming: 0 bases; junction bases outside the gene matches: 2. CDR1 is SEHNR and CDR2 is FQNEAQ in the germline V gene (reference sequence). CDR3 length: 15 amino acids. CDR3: CASSLEDRPNYGYTF. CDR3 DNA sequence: TGTGCCAGCAGCTTAGAGGACAGGCCTAACTATGGCTACACCTTC.

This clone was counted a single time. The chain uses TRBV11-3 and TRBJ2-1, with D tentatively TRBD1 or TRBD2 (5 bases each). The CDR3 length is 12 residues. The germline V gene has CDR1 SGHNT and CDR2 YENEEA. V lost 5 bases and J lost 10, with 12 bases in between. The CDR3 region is CASSDGWDEQFF. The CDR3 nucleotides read TGTGCCAGCAGCGACGGGTGGGACGAGCAGTTCTTC.

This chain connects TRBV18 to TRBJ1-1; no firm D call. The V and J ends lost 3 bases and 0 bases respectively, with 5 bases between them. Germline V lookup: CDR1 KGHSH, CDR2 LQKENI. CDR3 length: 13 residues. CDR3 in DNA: TGTGCCAGCTCACCGGCCCTGAACACTGAAGCTTTCTTT. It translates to CASSPALNTEAFF.

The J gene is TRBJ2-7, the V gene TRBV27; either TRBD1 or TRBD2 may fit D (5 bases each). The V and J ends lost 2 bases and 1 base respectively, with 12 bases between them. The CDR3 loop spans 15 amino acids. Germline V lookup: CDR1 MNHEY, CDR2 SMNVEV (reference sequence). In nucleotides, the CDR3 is TGTGCCAGCAGTTTACTAGGGACGGGATCCTACGAGCAGTACTTC. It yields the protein CASSLLGTGSYEQYF.

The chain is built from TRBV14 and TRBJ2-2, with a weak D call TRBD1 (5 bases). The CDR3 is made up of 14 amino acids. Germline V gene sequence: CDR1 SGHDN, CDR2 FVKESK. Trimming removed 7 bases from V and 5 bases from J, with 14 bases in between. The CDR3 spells CASTPLGETGELFF. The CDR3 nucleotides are TGTGCCAGCACCCCATTAGGGGAAACCGGGGAGCTGTTTTTT.

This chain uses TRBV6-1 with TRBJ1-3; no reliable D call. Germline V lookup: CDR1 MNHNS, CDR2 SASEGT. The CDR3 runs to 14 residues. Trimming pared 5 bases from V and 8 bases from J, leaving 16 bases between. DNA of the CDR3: TGTGCCAGCAGTTTGGGGTCTCCAAGGGACACCATATATTTT. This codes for CASSLGSPRDTIYF.

In DNA, the CDR3 is TGTGCCAGCAGCTTGGGGGGAGGCAATGAGCAGTTCTTC. This translates into CASSLGGGNEQFF. The chain has TRBV7-3 and TRBJ2-1; TRBD2 might be the D (6 bases). CDR1 is SGHTA and CDR2 is FQGTGA in the germline V gene. Trimming left V 3 bases short and J 6 bases short, with 9 bases between. The CDR3 spans 13 residues.

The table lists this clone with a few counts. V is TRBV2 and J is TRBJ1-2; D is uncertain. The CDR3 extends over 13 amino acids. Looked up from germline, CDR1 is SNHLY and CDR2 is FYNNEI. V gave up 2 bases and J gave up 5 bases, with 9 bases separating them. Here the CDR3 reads CASSERAPYGYTF. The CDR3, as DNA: TGTGCCAGCAGTGAAAGGGCGCCTTATGGCTACACCTTC.

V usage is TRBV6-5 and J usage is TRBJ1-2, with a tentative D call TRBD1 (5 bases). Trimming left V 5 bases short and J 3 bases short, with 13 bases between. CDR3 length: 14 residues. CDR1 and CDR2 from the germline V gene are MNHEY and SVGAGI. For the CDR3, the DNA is TGTGCCAGCAGTCGGGGGTGGGGGTACTATGGCTACACCTTC. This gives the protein CASSRGWGYYGYTF.